This entry lists 29 T cell receptor beta chains sequenced from one sample in a study of blood T cell repertoires in COVID-19. This table comes from immunoSEQ multiplex PCR, and its TCRdb copy is limited to in-frame clones, with some not included. The data hold approximately 280,000 clones, with over 75% observed a single time. Sample: peripheral blood. The receptors come from a woman aged 55-70 years with acute or convalescent COVID-19.

The J gene is TRBJ2-1, the V gene TRBV6-7; TRBD1 matches at 9 bases. TRBV6-7 is labeled an ORF, and its function is uncertain. This CDR3 has 16 amino acids. V dropped 6 bases and J dropped 1; count of bases not matched to a gene: 7. CDR3 in amino acids: CASRPRGQGSYNEQFF. The CDR3 DNA sequence: TGTGCCAGCAGGCCACGGGGACAGGGTTCCTACAATGAGCAGTTCTTC.

The chain has TRBV19 and TRBJ2-1, with 7 positions matching TRBD1. The CDR3 has 15 amino acids. Germline V gene lookup returns CDR1 LNHDA and CDR2 SQIVND (reference sequence). V lost 1 base and J lost 4; bases outside the gene matches: 4. The CDR3 protein is CASSIAPGQYNEQFF. The DNA of the CDR3 is TGTGCCAGTAGTATAGCCCCGGGACAGTACAATGAGCAGTTCTTC.

This chain links TRBV4-1 with TRBJ1-2; 7 nucleotides align to TRBD1. This CDR3 has 16 residues. Trimming cost V 4 bases and J 2 bases; bases outside gene matches: 10. Germline CDR1 reads MGHRA; CDR2 reads YSYEKL. The CDR3 DNA sequence: TGCGCCAGCAGCCGGGATTTCCTGACAGGGAACTATGGCTACACCTTC. Its protein is CASSRDFLTGNYGYTF.

This clone was picked up one time. The rearrangement links TRBV29-1 to TRBJ1-5; TRBD1 matches at 10 bases. CDR1 and CDR2 from the germline V gene are SQVTM and ANQGSEA. The CDR3 spans 14 residues. Trimming at V came to 6 bases and at J to 0 bases, leaving 2 bases not matched to a gene. CDR3 residues: CSVGTGDSNQPQHF. In DNA, the CDR3 is TGCAGCGTGGGGACAGGGGATAGCAATCAGCCCCAGCATTTT.

The chain is built from TRBV30 and TRBJ2-3; tentatively, D is TRBD1 (6 bases). Germline assignment: CDR1 GTSNPN and CDR2 SVGIG (reference sequence). The CDR3 length is 15 residues. The germline V and J ends were trimmed by 2 bases and 0 bases, with 12 bases remaining between them. In nucleotides, the CDR3 is TGTGCCTGGAGTCCGGGACACTTTAGCACAGATACGCAGTATTTT. It yields the protein CAWSPGHFSTDTQYF.

The chain employs TRBV5-1 and TRBJ2-5, with TRBD2 as a possible D gene (6 bases). Trimming removed 1 base at V and 5 bases at J, with 21 bases between. This CDR3 comprises 17 residues. Germline assignment: CDR1 SGHRS and CDR2 YFSETQ. The CDR3 here is CASSLWGDPLLGETQYF. The CDR3, as DNA: TGCGCCAGCAGCTTGTGGGGGGACCCTCTCTTGGGGGAGACCCAGTACTTC.

This chain uses TRBV28 with TRBJ1-4, with D perhaps TRBD1 (6 bases). This CDR3 has 17 residues. Trimming removed 2 bases from V and 2 bases from J, with 15 bases in between. CDR1 is MDHEN and CDR2 is SYDVKM in the germline V gene. The CDR3, as DNA: TGTGCCAGCAGTTTAGCGGCTACAGGGTTCACTAATGAAAAACTGTTTTTT. Its protein is CASSLAATGFTNEKLFF.

The rearrangement uses TRBV23-1 and TRBJ2-1; 11 nucleotides agree with TRBD2. TRBV23-1 carries the ORF label, with uncertain function. This CDR3 region has 18 residues. With 9 bases clipped from V and 3 bases from J, the junction kept 16 bases outside the gene matches. CDR3 in amino acids: CARIPTSGTLGGYNEQFF. CDR3 DNA sequence: TGCGCCAGGATACCGACTAGCGGGACCTTGGGCGGCTACAATGAGCAGTTCTTC.

This chain uses TRBV4-1 with TRBJ2-5, with D unresolved. The CDR3 spans 15 residues. V lost 0 bases and J 2 bases, leaving 10 bases between the germline ends. Germline V gene data show CDR1 as MGHRA and CDR2 as YSYEKL. CDR3 DNA sequence: TGCGCCAGCAGCCAAGAATGGGCAACGCAAGAGACCCAGTACTTC. Residues: CASSQEWATQETQYF.

The rearrangement joins TRBV27 to TRBJ1-4; no clear D gene. The CDR3 sequence is 17 residues long. Germline values: CDR1 MNHEY, CDR2 SMNVEV (reference sequence). The V end was cut by 6 bases, the J end by 3 bases, with 20 bases between. CDR3 sequence: CASSPLGLGRSNEKLFF. For the CDR3, the DNA is TGTGCCAGCAGCCCCCTAGGACTGGGGAGGTCTAATGAAAAACTGTTTTTT.

The genes are TRBV19 and TRBJ2-2; D not resolved. The germline CDR1 and CDR2 sequences are LNHDA and SQIVND (reference sequence). The CDR3 contains 13 residues. The V end was cut by 3 bases, the J end by 2 bases, with 4 bases between. The CDR3, as DNA: TGTGCCAGTAGTATTCCTAACACCGGGGAGCTGTTTTTT. This encodes CASSIPNTGELFF.

The chain uses TRBV5-1 and TRBJ2-7, with 14 nucleotides matching TRBD2. The CDR3 contains 15 residues. The V and J ends lost 2 bases and 9 bases, in that order; junction bases with no gene match: 7. Germline V CDR1 and CDR2: SGHRS, YFSETQ. In DNA form, the CDR3 reads TGCGCCAGCAGCTTTACAGGACTAGCGGGGGGTAGGCAGTACTTC. As protein: CASSFTGLAGGRQYF.

The CDR3 DNA reads as TGTGCCAGCAGCCCTACATCGGACAGCTCCTACAATGAGCAGTTCTTC. It translates to CASSPTSDSSYNEQFF. J is TRBJ2-1 and V is TRBV9; TRBD1 is a possible D gene (6 bases). The ends were cut back, 4 bases at V and 0 bases at J, with 14 bases in the middle. Germline loops: CDR1 SGDLS, CDR2 YYNGEE. The CDR3 has 16 amino acids. Full variable domain (outside the CDR3, taken from reference TRBV9 and TRBJ2-1): DSGVTQTPKHLITATGQRVTLRCSPRSGDLSVYWYQQSLDQGLQFLIQYYNGEERAKGNILERFSAQQFPDLHSELNLSSLELGDSALYFCASSPTSDSSYNEQFFGPGTRLTVL.

This chain joins TRBV9 and TRBJ1-4; 11 nucleotides line up with TRBD1. The J segment lost 6 bases and the V segment lost 0 bases, leaving 4 bases of the junction unmatched. This CDR3 has 16 residues. Germline V gene data show CDR1 as SGDLS and CDR2 as YYNGEE. CDR3 nucleotides: TGTGCCAGCAGCGTAGGGGACAGGGGGTTATATGAAAAACTGTTTTTT. It encodes CASSVGDRGLYEKLFF.

This rearrangement joins TRBV19 to TRBJ2-7; weak D call: TRBD2 (6 bases). The germline CDR1 and CDR2 sequences are LNHDA and SQIVND (reference sequence). The length of the CDR3 is 15 residues. The V and J ends lost 3 bases and 2 bases respectively, with 14 bases between them. The CDR3: CASSIGGTFPYEQYF. The CDR3 region has the DNA TGTGCCAGTAGTATCGGCGGGACGTTTCCCTACGAGCAGTACTTC. The whole variable domain, filled in from reference TRBV19 and TRBJ2-7, reads DGGITQSPKYLFRKEGQNVTLSCEQNLNHDAMYWYRQDPGQGLRLIYYSQIVNDFQKGDIAEGYSVSREKKESFPLTVTSAQKNPTAFYLCASSIGGTFPYEQYFGPGTRLTVT.

V gene TRBV6-5 combines with J gene TRBJ2-3; no definite D call. Germline V gene sequence: CDR1 MNHEY, CDR2 SVGAGI. The CDR3 runs to 14 residues. V was trimmed by 2 bases and J by 0 bases, leaving 6 bases between them. CDR3 DNA sequence: TGTGCCAGCAGTTACGTCAGGAGCACAGATACGCAGTATTTT. This sequence encodes CASSYVRSTDTQYF.

The count of this clone is one. This chain joins TRBV7-8 and TRBJ2-2, with D possibly being TRBD2 (5 bases). From germline, CDR1 is SGHVS and CDR2 FQNEAQ. V was clipped by 4 bases and J by 0 bases, with 9 bases between them. The CDR3 consists of 15 residues. The CDR3 protein is CASSSWRANTGELFF. Here the CDR3 DNA reads TGTGCCAGCAGCTCCTGGCGGGCGAACACCGGGGAGCTGTTTTTT.

The chain recombines TRBV27 with TRBJ1-2; tentatively, D is TRBD1 (6 bases). This CDR3 spans 15 amino acids. CDR1 and CDR2 (germline): MNHEY, SMNVEV (reference sequence). Trimming removed 2 bases from V and 8 bases from J, with 18 bases in between. The CDR3: CASSLARSGARGYTF. As DNA, the CDR3 is TGTGCCAGCAGTTTAGCGAGGTCAGGGGCACGGGGCTACACCTTC.

The genes are TRBV9 and TRBJ1-1; the D gene is possibly TRBD1 (5 bases). CDR1 is SGDLS and CDR2 is YYNGEE in the germline V gene. Trimming removed 4 bases from V and 0 bases from J, with 10 bases in between. The CDR3 runs to 14 residues. The CDR3 DNA follows: TGTGCCAGCAGCCCGGGGGGGGTGAACACTGAAGCTTTCTTT. Protein: CASSPGGVNTEAFF.

This chain joins TRBV19 and TRBJ1-2; 7 bases line up with TRBD1. Germline trimming cut 5 bases from V and 5 bases from J; bases unmatched to any gene: 8. CDR1 is LNHDA and CDR2 is SQIVND in the germline V gene (reference sequence). This CDR3 comprises 14 residues. CDR3 DNA: TGTGCCAGTAGTCTCCGCCAGACAGGGTATGGCTACACCTTC. This gives the protein CASSLRQTGYGYTF.

This chain uses TRBV7-2 with TRBJ2-7; 7 bases are shared with TRBD2. Germline values: CDR1 SGHTA, CDR2 FQGNSA. The ends lost 5 bases at V and 2 bases at J; junction bases unmatched: 6. The CDR3 has 14 amino acids. The CDR3 DNA sequence: TGTGCCAGCAGCCCAGGACTAGAAGCCTACGAGCAGTACTTC. Its protein product is CASSPGLEAYEQYF.

The V and J genes are TRBV10-3 and TRBJ2-1; TRBD2 agrees at 7 bases. V lost 0 bases and J lost 2; bases outside the gene matches: 1. Looked up from germline, CDR1 is ENHRY and CDR2 is SYGVKD. This CDR3 spans 15 amino acids. The CDR3 DNA follows: TGTGCCATCAGTGAGTCAGGGACTACCTACAATGAGCAGTTCTTC. Translating it yields CAISESGTTYNEQFF.

The chain combines TRBV30 with TRBJ1-5; D uncertain. Trimming took off 0 bases at V and 5 bases at J, with 8 bases between the two ends. The CDR3 is made up of 13 amino acids. Germline V gene data show CDR1 as GTSNPN and CDR2 as SVGIG (reference sequence). CDR3 DNA sequence: TGTGCCTGGAGTGTACACGGGGATCAGCCCCAGCATTTT. This codes for CAWSVHGDQPQHF.

This clone was counted at least ten times. The chain has TRBV3-1 (or the pseudogene TRBV3-2) and TRBJ2-7, with D tentatively TRBD2 (6 bases). With 1 base removed from V and 6 bases from J, the gap between germline ends came to 13 bases. Germline CDR1 reads LGHDT; CDR2 reads YNNKEL (reference sequence). CDR3 length equals 14 residues. CDR3 sequence (DNA): TGTGCCAGCAGCCAAGCCTCGCGGGGAGGCGAGCAGTACTTC. Translated, it gives CASSQASRGGEQYF.

This clone has a handful of counts. V and J are TRBV6-5 and TRBJ1-1; TRBD1 might be the D (5 bases). This CDR3 has 15 amino acids. Per the germline V gene, CDR1 is MNHEY and CDR2 is SVGAGI. V was shortened by 7 bases and J by 3 bases, with 18 bases between the two germline ends. CDR3 residues: CASKIIDSDDTEAFF. The CDR3 DNA reads as TGTGCCAGCAAGATCATCGACAGTGATGACACTGAAGCTTTCTTT.

The chain couples TRBV30 to TRBJ2-3, with D tentatively TRBD2 (5 bases). The CDR3 runs 14 residues. The germline V and J ends were trimmed by 5 bases and 0 bases, with 12 bases remaining between them. The germline V gene has CDR1 GTSNPN and CDR2 SVGIG (reference sequence). The CDR3 region has the DNA TGTGCCTGGGGTGGCGGGCCTAGCACAGATACGCAGTATTTT. The encoded protein is CAWGGGPSTDTQYF. Filled out from reference TRBV30 and TRBJ2-3, the complete variable domain reads SQTIHQWPATLVQPVGSPLSLECTVEGTSNPNLYWYRQAAGRGLQLLFYSVGIGQISSEVPQNLSASRPQDRQFILSSKKLLLSDSGFYLCAWGGGPSTDTQYFGPGTRLTVL.

This clone was found a few times. J is TRBJ1-5 and V is TRBV18, with unresolved D. Trimming removed 6 bases at V and 2 bases at J, with 11 bases between. This CDR3 spans 14 amino acids. Germline lookup yields CDR1 KGHSH and CDR2 LQKENI. CDR3 amino acids: CASSGGVGNQPQHF. The CDR3 nucleotides are TGTGCCAGCTCCGGCGGTGTGGGCAATCAGCCCCAGCATTTT.

The V and J genes are TRBV27 and TRBJ2-3, with D perhaps matching TRBD2 (6 bases). This CDR3 contains 16 residues. Germline CDR1 reads MNHEY; CDR2 reads SMNVEV (reference sequence). Deletions cut 4 bases from V and 3 bases from J, with 17 bases between. DNA for the CDR3: TGTGCCAGCAGTTCTCGAGGGCGGGCGGGGACAGATACGCAGTATTTT. It codes for CASSSRGRAGTDTQYF.

This clone was found once. The CDR3 here is CASSLAAGGSTEAFF. As DNA, the CDR3 is TGCGCCAGCAGCTTGGCCGCCGGGGGTAGCACTGAAGCTTTCTTT. This rearrangement joins TRBV5-1 to TRBJ1-1; maybe TRBD1 (5 bases). Germline V lookup: CDR1 SGHRS, CDR2 YFSETQ. V lost 0 bases and J lost 4, with 13 bases in between. The CDR3 is 15 amino acids.